Following are 28 T cell receptor beta chains from one sample sequenced in a study of T cells after yellow fever vaccination. Via MiXCR, TCRdb re-called the 5' RACE reads, giving one row per CDR3 protein. The repertoire consists of almost 600,000 distinct CDR3 sequences, with less than 15% occurring once and the leading ten covering roughly 13%. The sample was PBMCs, taken on the day of the yellow fever booster vaccination. All receptors derive from a man aged 25 to 40 who received the YFV17D yellow fever vaccine.

V and J are TRBV9 and TRBJ2-1; possibly TRBD2 for D (5 bases). Trimming pared 0 bases from V and 10 bases from J, leaving 11 bases between. This CDR3 region has 13 residues. Germline V gene data show CDR1 as SGDLS and CDR2 as YYNGEE. The CDR3 spells CASSVGAGAEQFF. The CDR3 DNA reads TGTGCCAGCAGCGTAGGGGCGGGCGCGGAGCAGTTCTTC.

This clonotype was observed a few times. J is TRBJ2-5 and V is TRBV9; 9 nucleotides match TRBD2. The germline gives CDR1 SGDLS, CDR2 YYNGEE. V trimming: 7 bases; J trimming: 5 bases; junction bases outside the gene matches: 0. CDR3 length: 11 residues. The CDR3 protein is CASAGGETQYF. CDR3 coding DNA: TGTGCCAGCGCGGGGGGGGAGACCCAGTACTTC.

J is TRBJ2-3 and V is TRBV13; a possible D gene is TRBD1 (6 bases). The V and J ends lost 2 bases and 5 bases respectively, with 11 bases between them. Per the germline V gene, CDR1 is PRHDT and CDR2 is FYEKMQ (reference sequence). The CDR3 is 14 residues long. The CDR3 reads CASSLTSQGDTQYF. The CDR3 coding sequence is TGTGCCAGCAGCTTAACCTCACAGGGAGATACGCAGTATTTT.

In this sample, this clonotype turned up a few times. The chain combines TRBV7-6 with TRBJ2-2; D not certain. The CDR3 is 14 amino acids. Germline values: CDR1 SGHVS, CDR2 FNYEAQ. Trimming removed 5 bases at V and 7 bases at J, with 14 bases between. The CDR3 sequence is CASSGPRVFGELFF. DNA of the CDR3: TGTGCCAGCAGCGGCCCCCGAGTTTTCGGGGAGCTGTTTTTT. Full variable domain (rest looked up from reference TRBV7-6 and TRBJ2-2): GAGVSQSPRYKVTKRGQDVALRCDPISGHVSLYWYRQALGQGPEFLTYFNYEAQQDKSGLPNDRFSAERPEGSISTLTIQRTEQRDSAMYRCASSGPRVFGELFFGEGSRLTVL.

This clonotype has a count of ten or more. The chain joins TRBV12-3 or TRBV12-4 to TRBJ2-7, with D perhaps matching TRBD1 or TRBD2 (5 bases each). Trimming shortened V by 3 bases and J by 0 bases, and 15 bases separated the two germline ends. This CDR3 has 16 residues. Here the CDR3 reads CASSLDRGRSSYEQYF. The CDR3 nucleotides are TGTGCCAGCAGTTTGGACCGGGGCCGAAGCTCCTACGAGCAGTACTTC.

This clonotype came up a few times. The J gene is TRBJ1-1, the V gene TRBV4-3; 7 bases fit TRBD1. The V segment lost 3 bases and the J segment 10 bases; nucleotides outside the gene matches: 11. This CDR3 comprises 14 residues. The germline V gene encodes CDR1 LGHNA and CDR2 YSLEER. The CDR3 spells CASSQGDSPRGAFF. DNA of the CDR3: TGCGCCAGCAGCCAGGGGGACAGTCCTCGGGGAGCTTTCTTT.

The chain couples TRBV5-1 to TRBJ2-3; a possible D gene is TRBD1 (6 bases). CDR3 size: 15 residues. Germline values: CDR1 SGHRS, CDR2 YFSETQ. With 0 bases removed from V and 3 bases from J, the gap between germline ends came to 11 bases. The CDR3 nucleotides read TGCGCCAGCAGCTTGGAATACAGGGAAACAGATACGCAGTATTTT. It specifies CASSLEYRETDTQYF. Filled out from reference TRBV5-1 and TRBJ2-3, the complete variable domain reads KAGVTQTPRYLIKTRGQQVTLSCSPISGHRSVSWYQQTPGQGLQFLFEYFSETQRNKGNFPGRFSGRQFSNSRSEMNVSTLELGDSALYLCASSLEYRETDTQYFGPGTRLTVL.

This clonotype has more than one count but fewer than ten. The chain's CDR3 is CTGLAGVTNIQYF. For the CDR3, the DNA is TGCACCGGACTAGCGGGAGTGACGAACATTCAGTACTTC. J is TRBJ2-4 and V is TRBV29-1; 13 bases match TRBD2. Germline-derived CDR1 and CDR2 are SQVTM and ANQGSEA. This CDR3 is built from 13 residues.

The chain is built from TRBV5-1 and TRBJ2-1; 11 nucleotides line up with TRBD2. Germline V gene data show CDR1 as SGHRS and CDR2 as YFSETQ. Trimming cost V 4 bases and J 7 bases; bases outside gene matches: 7. The CDR3 has 15 amino acids. This CDR3 is CASSQGTSGTNEQFF. DNA of the CDR3: TGCGCCAGCAGCCAAGGGACTAGCGGTACAAATGAGCAGTTCTTC.

In this sample, this clonotype turned up a few times. J is TRBJ1-2 and V is TRBV3-1; D is perhaps TRBD1 (6 bases). The CDR3 spans 13 residues. Trimming removed 1 base at V and 4 bases at J, with 7 bases between. CDR1 and CDR2 (germline): LGHDT, YNNKEL (reference sequence). The CDR3 is CASSQGTAYGYTF. In nucleotides, the CDR3 is TGTGCCAGCAGCCAAGGGACAGCCTATGGCTACACCTTC.

The chain is built from TRBV12-5 and TRBJ2-1; 10 bases are a match to TRBD2. Germline V CDR1 and CDR2: LGHNT, FRNRAP. The CDR3 contains 14 residues. Trimming cost V 7 bases and J 4 bases; bases outside gene matches: 4. The CDR3 DNA sequence: TGTGCTAGTGCAGTAGCGGGAGGATACAATGAGCAGTTCTTC. Amino acid sequence: CASAVAGGYNEQFF.

This clonotype has more than one count but fewer than ten. The chain carries TRBV6-6 and TRBJ1-3; no reliable D call. The V and J ends lost 6 bases and 8 bases respectively, with 8 bases between them. The CDR3 totals 11 residues. CDR1 MNHNY and CDR2 SVGAGI come from the germline V gene (reference sequence). CDR3 amino acids: CASSNKDTIYF. The CDR3 DNA reads TGTGCCAGCAGCAATAAGGACACCATATATTTT.

This rearrangement joins TRBV5-1 to TRBJ2-3; 16 nucleotides match TRBD2. J lost 5 bases, V lost 4 bases, and 4 bases had no gene match. Germline values: CDR1 SGHRS, CDR2 YFSETQ. The CDR3 sequence is 16 residues long. CDR3 in DNA: TGCGCCAGCAGCGCGGGACTAGCGGGAGGGCTAGATACGCAGTATTTT. Residues: CASSAGLAGGLDTQYF.

The table lists this clonotype with a few counts. V gene TRBV20-1 combines with J gene TRBJ1-2; unclear D gene. Trimming took 6 bases from V and 3 from J, leaving 11 bases between them. Germline V gives CDR1 DFQATT, CDR2 SNEGSKA (reference sequence). This CDR3 has 12 residues. In DNA, the CDR3 is TGCAGTGCGCGAACAGTGGACTATGGCTACACCTTC. Protein product: CSARTVDYGYTF.

V usage is TRBV12-3 or TRBV12-4 and J usage is TRBJ2-1; the D gene is possibly TRBD1 (5 bases). The V end was cut by 3 bases, the J end by 4 bases, with 19 bases between. CDR3 length: 17 amino acids. CDR3 amino acids: CASSFTLQGTFYNEQFF. The DNA for the CDR3 is TGTGCCAGCAGTTTTACCCTTCAGGGTACGTTTTACAATGAGCAGTTCTTC.

This clonotype was seen more than once but under ten times. The J gene is TRBJ2-3, the V gene TRBV9; the D gene is possibly TRBD1 (6 bases). The germline V gene has CDR1 SGDLS and CDR2 YYNGEE. Trimming removed 3 bases from V and 5 bases from J, with 13 bases in between. This CDR3 contains 14 residues. In DNA, the CDR3 is TGTGCCAGCAGCGAAGGGCAGGGGCGAGATACGCAGTATTTT. Residues: CASSEGQGRDTQYF. Combining the CDR3 with reference TRBV9 and TRBJ2-3 gives the whole variable domain DSGVTQTPKHLITATGQRVTLRCSPRSGDLSVYWYQQSLDQGLQFLIQYYNGEERAKGNILERFSAQQFPDLHSELNLSSLELGDSALYFCASSEGQGRDTQYFGPGTRLTVL.

This clonotype was recorded a few times. The chain couples TRBV5-1 to TRBJ1-1; TRBD1 is a possible D gene (5 bases). CDR3 length equals 15 residues. V was clipped by 3 bases and J by 3 bases, with 15 bases between them. The V gene's germline CDR1 is SGHRS and CDR2 YFSETQ. The CDR3 loop is CASSSVREGHTEAFF. In DNA, the CDR3 is TGCGCCAGCAGCTCCGTCCGGGAGGGGCACACTGAAGCTTTCTTT.

The chain links TRBV7-9 to TRBJ2-3, with D possibly TRBD2 on 5 matching bases. V lost 6 bases and J lost 3, with 16 bases in between. CDR1 is SEHNR and CDR2 is FQNEAQ in the germline V gene (reference sequence). The CDR3 contains 15 residues. The CDR3 reads CASRRAEPNTDTQYF. The CDR3 DNA follows: TGTGCCAGCAGGAGGGCAGAGCCTAATACAGATACGCAGTATTTT.

V gene TRBV5-6 combines with J gene TRBJ2-1; TRBD2 agrees at 11 bases. The CDR3 is 16 amino acids. After removal of 1 base from V and 6 bases from J, the junction contained 6 bases not matched to a gene. In germline, CDR1 is SGHDT, CDR2 YYEEEE. The CDR3 nucleotides read TGTGCCAGCAGCTTGTCGCGACTAGCGGGAACCAATGAGCAGTTCTTC. Translation: CASSLSRLAGTNEQFF.

This chain connects TRBV14 to TRBJ2-1; 15 nucleotides agree with TRBD2. Germline V CDR1 and CDR2: SGHDN, FVKESK. This CDR3 has 15 amino acids. With V trimmed by 4 bases and J by 12 bases, 7 bases remained unmatched. DNA for the CDR3: TGTGCCAGCAGCCCGCCCGGGACTAGCGGGAGGATGCAGTTCTTC. Translating it yields CASSPPGTSGRMQFF.

This clonotype was seen a few times. The chain couples TRBV3-1 to TRBJ1-1, with D possibly being TRBD1 (5 bases). This CDR3 has 11 residues. V was trimmed by 8 bases and J by 11 bases, leaving 15 bases between them. Germline loops: CDR1 LGHDT, CDR2 YNNKEL (reference sequence). CDR3 protein: CASGQGWQAFF. CDR3 sequence (DNA): TGTGCCAGCGGGCAGGGATGGCAGGCTTTCTTT. The full variable domain, rest sourced from reference TRBV3-1 and TRBJ1-1, is DTAVSQTPKYLVTQMGNDKSIKCEQNLGHDTMYWYKQDSKKFLKIMFSYNNKELIINETVPNRFSPKSPDKAHLNLHINSLELGDSAVYFCASGQGWQAFFGQGTRLTVV.

This clonotype was seen a handful of times. The CDR3 reads CSARRTSGDTQYF. CDR3 DNA sequence: TGCAGTGCTAGGAGGACTAGCGGTGATACGCAGTATTTT. The chain has TRBV20-1 and TRBJ2-3; 10 nucleotides match TRBD2. With V trimmed by 3 bases and J by 6 bases, 3 bases remained unmatched. Germline assignment: CDR1 DFQATT and CDR2 SNEGSKA (reference sequence). CDR3 length equals 13 residues.

This clonotype was seen a handful of times. CDR3 protein: CASSLEAGLMNTEAFF. The CDR3 DNA sequence: TGCGCCAGCAGCTTGGAGGCAGGTCTCATGAACACTGAAGCTTTCTTT. The rearrangement joins TRBV5-1 to TRBJ1-1, with no clear D. Germline-derived CDR1 and CDR2 are SGHRS and YFSETQ. This CDR3 comprises 16 residues. V was cut by 0 bases and J by 0 bases, with 12 bases left in between. Filled out from reference TRBV5-1 and TRBJ1-1, the complete variable domain reads KAGVTQTPRYLIKTRGQQVTLSCSPISGHRSVSWYQQTPGQGLQFLFEYFSETQRNKGNFPGRFSGRQFSNSRSEMNVSTLELGDSALYLCASSLEAGLMNTEAFFGQGTRLTVV.

This chain links TRBV7-6 with TRBJ2-5; D ambiguous. Germline V lookup: CDR1 SGHVS, CDR2 FNYEAQ. With 2 bases removed from V and 7 bases from J, the gap between germline ends came to 11 bases. The CDR3 sequence is 13 residues long. CDR3 region: CASSLSHGGTQYF. The CDR3 coding sequence is TGTGCCAGCAGCTTATCCCACGGCGGGACCCAGTACTTC. Together with reference TRBV7-6 and TRBJ2-5, the CDR3 gives the full variable domain: GAGVSQSPRYKVTKRGQDVALRCDPISGHVSLYWYRQALGQGPEFLTYFNYEAQQDKSGLPNDRFSAERPEGSISTLTIQRTEQRDSAMYRCASSLSHGGTQYFGPGTRLLVL.

This clonotype was picked up one time. A read error may explain this, as a much larger clone is one base away. V and J are TRBV7-8 and TRBJ2-5; the D is unclear. CDR1 and CDR2 from the germline V gene are SGHVS and FQNEAQ. V was shortened by 5 bases and J by 5 bases, with 18 bases between the two germline ends. The CDR3 has 15 amino acids. The CDR3 here is CASSPSRADLETQYF. The CDR3 coding sequence is TGTGCCAGCAGCCCCAGCAGAGCCGATTTGGAGACCCAGTACTTC.

CDR3 nucleotide sequence: TGTGCCAGCAGTTTTGTATCCGGGTCGTCCTACGAGCAGTACTTC. As protein: CASSFVSGSSYEQYF. The V and J genes are TRBV12-3 or TRBV12-4 and TRBJ2-7, with D hard to call. The V gene lost 3 bases and the J gene lost 1 base, with 13 bases spanning the gap. This CDR3 has 15 residues.

The CDR3 protein is CATLEQLSNYGYTF. In DNA, the CDR3 is TGTGCCACCCTTGAGCAGCTCTCTAACTATGGCTACACCTTC. The chain carries TRBV6-2 or TRBV6-3 and TRBJ1-2, with D unresolved. V gave up 10 bases and J gave up 0 bases, with 15 bases separating them. The CDR3 totals 14 residues. CDR1 and CDR2 from the germline V gene are MNHEY and SVGEGT.

This clonotype was counted many times. J is TRBJ2-1 and V is TRBV5-1; D possibly corresponds to TRBD2 (7 bases). This CDR3 region has 16 residues. The germline V and J ends were trimmed by 0 bases and 0 bases, with 10 bases remaining between them. The germline V gene encodes CDR1 SGHRS and CDR2 YFSETQ. The CDR3 reads CASSLVAGASYNEQFF. As DNA, the CDR3 is TGCGCCAGCAGCTTGGTCGCGGGGGCCTCCTACAATGAGCAGTTCTTC.